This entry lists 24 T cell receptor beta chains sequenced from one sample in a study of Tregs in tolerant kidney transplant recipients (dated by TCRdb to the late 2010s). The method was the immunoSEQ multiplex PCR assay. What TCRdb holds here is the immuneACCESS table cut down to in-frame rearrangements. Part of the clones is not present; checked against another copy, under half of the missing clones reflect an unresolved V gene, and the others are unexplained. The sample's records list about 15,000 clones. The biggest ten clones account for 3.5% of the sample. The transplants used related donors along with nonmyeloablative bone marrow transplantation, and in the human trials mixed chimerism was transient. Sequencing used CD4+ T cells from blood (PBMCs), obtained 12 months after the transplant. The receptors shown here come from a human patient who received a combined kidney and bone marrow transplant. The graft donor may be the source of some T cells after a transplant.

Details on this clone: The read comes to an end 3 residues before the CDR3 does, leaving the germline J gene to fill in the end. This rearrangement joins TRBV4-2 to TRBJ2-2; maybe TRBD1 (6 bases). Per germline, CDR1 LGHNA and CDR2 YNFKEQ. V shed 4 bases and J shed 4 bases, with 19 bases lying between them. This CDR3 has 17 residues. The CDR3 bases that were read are TGTGCCAGCAGCCCTCCTAATACAGGGTCCGGCACCGGGGAG. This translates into CASSPPNTGSGTGE. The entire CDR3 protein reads CASSPPNTGSGTGELFF.

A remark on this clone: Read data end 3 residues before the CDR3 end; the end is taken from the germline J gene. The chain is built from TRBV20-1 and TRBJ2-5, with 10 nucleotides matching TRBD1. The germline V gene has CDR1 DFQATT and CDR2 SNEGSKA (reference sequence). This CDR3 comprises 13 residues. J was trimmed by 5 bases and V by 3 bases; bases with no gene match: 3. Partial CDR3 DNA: TGCAGTGCTAGTGGACAGGGGGGGGAGACC. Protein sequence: CSASGQGGET. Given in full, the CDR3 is CSASGQGGETQYF.

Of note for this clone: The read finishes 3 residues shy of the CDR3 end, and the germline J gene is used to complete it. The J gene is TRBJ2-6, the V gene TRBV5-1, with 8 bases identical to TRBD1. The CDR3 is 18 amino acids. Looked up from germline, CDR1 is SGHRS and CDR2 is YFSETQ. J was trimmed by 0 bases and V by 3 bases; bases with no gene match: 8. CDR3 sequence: CASSSGQGETSGANVLTF. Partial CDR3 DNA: TGCGCCAGCAGCTCAGGACAGGGTGAAACCTCTGGGGCCAACGTC.

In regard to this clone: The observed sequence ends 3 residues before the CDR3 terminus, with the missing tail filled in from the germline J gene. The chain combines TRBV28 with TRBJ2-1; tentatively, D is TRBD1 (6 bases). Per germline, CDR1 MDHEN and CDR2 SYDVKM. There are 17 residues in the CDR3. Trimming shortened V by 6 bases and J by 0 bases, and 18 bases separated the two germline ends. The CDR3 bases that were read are TGTGCCAGCAGCCTAGCCCCACAGGGAAGCTCCTACAATGAG. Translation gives CASSLAPQGSSYNE. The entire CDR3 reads CASSLAPQGSSYNEQFF.

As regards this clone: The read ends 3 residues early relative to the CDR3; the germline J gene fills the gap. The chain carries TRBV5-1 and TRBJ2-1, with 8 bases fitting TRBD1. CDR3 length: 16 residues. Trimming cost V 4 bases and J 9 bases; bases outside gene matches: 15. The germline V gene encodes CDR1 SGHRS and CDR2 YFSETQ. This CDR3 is CASSPPGWQGAFEQFF. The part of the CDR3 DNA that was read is TGCGCCAGCAGCCCCCCCGGCTGGCAGGGGGCGTTTGAG.

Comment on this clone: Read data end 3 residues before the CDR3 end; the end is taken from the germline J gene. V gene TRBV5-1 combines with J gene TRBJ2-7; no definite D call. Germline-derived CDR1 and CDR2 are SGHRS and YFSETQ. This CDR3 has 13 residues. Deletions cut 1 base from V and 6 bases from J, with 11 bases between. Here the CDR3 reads CASSLMAVAEQYF. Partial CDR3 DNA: TGCGCCAGCAGCTTGATGGCAGTCGCCGAG.

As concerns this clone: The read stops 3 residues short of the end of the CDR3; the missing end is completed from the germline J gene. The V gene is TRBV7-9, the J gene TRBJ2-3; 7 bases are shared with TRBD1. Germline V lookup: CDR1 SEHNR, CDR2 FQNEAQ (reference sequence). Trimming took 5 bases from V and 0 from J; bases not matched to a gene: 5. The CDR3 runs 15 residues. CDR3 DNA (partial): TGTGCCAGCAGCCCGACAGGGACCAGCACAGATACG. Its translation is CASSPTGTSTDT. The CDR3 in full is CASSPTGTSTDTQYF.

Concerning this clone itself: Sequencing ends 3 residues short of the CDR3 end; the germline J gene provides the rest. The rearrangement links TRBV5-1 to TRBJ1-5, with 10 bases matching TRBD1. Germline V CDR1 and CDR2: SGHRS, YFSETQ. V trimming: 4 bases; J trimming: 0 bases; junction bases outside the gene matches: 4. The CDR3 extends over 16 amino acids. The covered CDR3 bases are TGCGCCAGCAGCCAAGGGACAGGGGATAGCAATCAGCCC. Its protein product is CASSQGTGDSNQP. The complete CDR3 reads CASSQGTGDSNQPQHF.

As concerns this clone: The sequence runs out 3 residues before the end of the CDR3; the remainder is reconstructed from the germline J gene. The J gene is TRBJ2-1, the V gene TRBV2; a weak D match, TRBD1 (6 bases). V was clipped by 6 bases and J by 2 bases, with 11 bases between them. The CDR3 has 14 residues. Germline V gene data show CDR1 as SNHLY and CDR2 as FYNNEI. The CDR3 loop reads CASRAQGPYNEQFF. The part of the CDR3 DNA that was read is TGTGCCAGCAGGGCACAGGGACCCTACAATGAG.

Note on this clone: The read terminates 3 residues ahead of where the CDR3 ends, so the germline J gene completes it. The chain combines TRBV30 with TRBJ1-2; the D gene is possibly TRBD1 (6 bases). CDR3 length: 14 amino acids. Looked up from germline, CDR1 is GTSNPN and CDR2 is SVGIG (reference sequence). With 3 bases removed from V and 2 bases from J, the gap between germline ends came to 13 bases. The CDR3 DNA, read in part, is TGTGCCTGGAGCCGGGACACGAAGAACTATGGC. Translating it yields CAWSRDTKNYG. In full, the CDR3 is CAWSRDTKNYGYTF.

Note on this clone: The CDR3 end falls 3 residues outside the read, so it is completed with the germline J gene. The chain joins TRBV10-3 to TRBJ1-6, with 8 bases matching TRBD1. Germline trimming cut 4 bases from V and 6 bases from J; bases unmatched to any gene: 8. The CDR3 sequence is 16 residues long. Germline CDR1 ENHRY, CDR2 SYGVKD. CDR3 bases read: TGTGCCATCAGTGGTGGACAGGGAACCCTTAATTCACCC. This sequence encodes CAISGGQGTLNSP. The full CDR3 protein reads CAISGGQGTLNSPLHF.

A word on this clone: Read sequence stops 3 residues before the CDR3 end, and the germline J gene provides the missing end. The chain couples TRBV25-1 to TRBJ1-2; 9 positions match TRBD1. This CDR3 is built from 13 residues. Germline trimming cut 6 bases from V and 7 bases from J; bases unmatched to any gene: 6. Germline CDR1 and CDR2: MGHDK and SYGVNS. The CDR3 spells CASRGQGAGGYTF. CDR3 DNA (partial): TGTGCCAGCAGGGGACAGGGAGCGGGTGGC.

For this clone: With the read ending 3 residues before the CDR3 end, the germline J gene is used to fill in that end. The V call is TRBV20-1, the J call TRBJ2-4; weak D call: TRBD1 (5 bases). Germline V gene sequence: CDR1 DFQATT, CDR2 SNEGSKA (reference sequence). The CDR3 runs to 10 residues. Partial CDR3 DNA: TGCAGTGCTAGCAGACAGTAT. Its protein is CSASRQY. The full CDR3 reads CSASRQYQYF.

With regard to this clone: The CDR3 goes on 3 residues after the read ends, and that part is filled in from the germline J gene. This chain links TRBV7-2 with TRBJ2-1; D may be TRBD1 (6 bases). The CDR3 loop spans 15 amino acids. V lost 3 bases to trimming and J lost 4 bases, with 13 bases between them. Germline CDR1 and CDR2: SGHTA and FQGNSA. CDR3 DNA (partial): TGTGCCAGCAGCTTTGGGCAGGGGAGTTACAATGAG. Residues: CASSFGQGSYNE. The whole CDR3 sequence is CASSFGQGSYNEQFF. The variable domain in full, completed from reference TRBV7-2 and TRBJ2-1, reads GAGVSQSPSNKVTEKGKDVELRCDPISGHTALYWYRQSLGQGLEFLIYFQGNSAPDKSGLPSDRFSAERTGGSVSTLTIQRTQQEDSAVYLCASSFGQGSYNEQFFGPGTRLTVL.

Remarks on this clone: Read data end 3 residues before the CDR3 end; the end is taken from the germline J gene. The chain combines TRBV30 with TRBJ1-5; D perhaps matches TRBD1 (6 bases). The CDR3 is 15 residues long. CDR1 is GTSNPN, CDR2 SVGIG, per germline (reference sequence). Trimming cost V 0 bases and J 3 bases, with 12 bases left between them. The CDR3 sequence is CAWSVRGPSNQPQHF. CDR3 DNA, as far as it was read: TGTGCCTGGAGTGTGCGGGGGCCTTCCAATCAGCCC. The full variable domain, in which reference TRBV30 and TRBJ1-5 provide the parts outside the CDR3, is SQTIHQWPATLVQPVGSPLSLECTVEGTSNPNLYWYRQAAGRGLQLLFYSVGIGQISSEVPQNLSASRPQDRQFILSSKKLLLSDSGFYLCAWSVRGPSNQPQHFGDGTRLSIL.

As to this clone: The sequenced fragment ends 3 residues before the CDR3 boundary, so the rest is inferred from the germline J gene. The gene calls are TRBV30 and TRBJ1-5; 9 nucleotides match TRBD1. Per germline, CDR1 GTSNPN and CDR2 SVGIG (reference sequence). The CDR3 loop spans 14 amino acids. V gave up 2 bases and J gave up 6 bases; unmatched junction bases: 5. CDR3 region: CAWSQDRGAQPQHF. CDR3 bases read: TGTGCCTGGAGTCAAGACAGGGGGGCTCAGCCC.

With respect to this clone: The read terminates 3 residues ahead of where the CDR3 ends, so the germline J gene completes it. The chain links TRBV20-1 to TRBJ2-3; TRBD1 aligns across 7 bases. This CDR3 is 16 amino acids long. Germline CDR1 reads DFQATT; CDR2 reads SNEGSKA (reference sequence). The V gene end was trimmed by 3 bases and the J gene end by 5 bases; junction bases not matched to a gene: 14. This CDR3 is CSARPFDREVVDTQYF. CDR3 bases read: TGCAGTGCTAGGCCATTCGACAGGGAAGTAGTAGATACG.

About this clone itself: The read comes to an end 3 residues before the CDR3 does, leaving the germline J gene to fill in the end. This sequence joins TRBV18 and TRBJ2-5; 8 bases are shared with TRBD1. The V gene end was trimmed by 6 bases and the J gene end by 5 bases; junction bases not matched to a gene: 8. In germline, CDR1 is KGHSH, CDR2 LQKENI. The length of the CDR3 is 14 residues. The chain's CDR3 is CASSLDRAGETQYF. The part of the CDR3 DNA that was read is TGTGCCAGCTCGCTGGACAGGGCAGGGGAGACC.

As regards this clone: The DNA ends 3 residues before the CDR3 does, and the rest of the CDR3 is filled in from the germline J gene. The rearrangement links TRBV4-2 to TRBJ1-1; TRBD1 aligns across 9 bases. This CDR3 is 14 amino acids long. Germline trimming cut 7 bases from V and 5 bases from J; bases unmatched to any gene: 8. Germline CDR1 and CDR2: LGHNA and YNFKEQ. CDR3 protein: CASNPGQGGTEAFF. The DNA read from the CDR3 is TGTGCCAGCAATCCGGGACAGGGAGGAACTGAA.

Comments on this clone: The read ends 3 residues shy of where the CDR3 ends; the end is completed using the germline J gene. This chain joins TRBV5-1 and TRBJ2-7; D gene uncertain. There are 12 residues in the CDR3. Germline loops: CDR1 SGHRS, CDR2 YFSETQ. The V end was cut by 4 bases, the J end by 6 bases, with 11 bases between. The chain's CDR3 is CASSGPASEQYF. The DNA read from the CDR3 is TGCGCCAGCAGCGGTCCTGCCAGCGAG.

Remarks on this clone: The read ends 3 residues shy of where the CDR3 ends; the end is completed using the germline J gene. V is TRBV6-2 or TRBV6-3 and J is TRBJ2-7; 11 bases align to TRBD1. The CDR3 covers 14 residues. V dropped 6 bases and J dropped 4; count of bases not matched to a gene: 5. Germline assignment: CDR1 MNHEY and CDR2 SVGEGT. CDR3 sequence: CASSRTGGMYEQYF. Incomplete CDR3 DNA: TGTGCCAGCAGCAGGACAGGGGGCATGTACGAG.

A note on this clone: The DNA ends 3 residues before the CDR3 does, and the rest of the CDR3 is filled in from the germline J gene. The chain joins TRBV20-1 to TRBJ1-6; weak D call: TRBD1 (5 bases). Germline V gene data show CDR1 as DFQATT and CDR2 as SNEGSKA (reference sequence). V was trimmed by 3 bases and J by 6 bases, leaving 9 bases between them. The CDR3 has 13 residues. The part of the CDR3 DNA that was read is TGCAGTGCTAGGACCAGGGCTAATTCACCC. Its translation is CSARTRANSP. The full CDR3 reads CSARTRANSPLHF.

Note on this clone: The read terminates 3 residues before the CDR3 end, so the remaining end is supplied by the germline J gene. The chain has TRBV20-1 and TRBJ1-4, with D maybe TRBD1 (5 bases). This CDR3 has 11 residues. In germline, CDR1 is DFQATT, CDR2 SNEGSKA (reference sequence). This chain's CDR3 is CSASRAVKLFF. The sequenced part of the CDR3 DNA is TGCAGTGCTAGCAGGGCAGTGAAA.

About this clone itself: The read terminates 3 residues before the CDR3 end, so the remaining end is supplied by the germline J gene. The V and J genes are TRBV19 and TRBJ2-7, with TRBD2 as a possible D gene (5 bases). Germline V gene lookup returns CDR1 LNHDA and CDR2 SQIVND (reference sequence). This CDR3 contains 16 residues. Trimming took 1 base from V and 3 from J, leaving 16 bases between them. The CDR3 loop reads CASSIGLTDYNYEQYF. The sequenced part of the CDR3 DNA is TGTGCCAGTAGTATAGGGCTCACAGACTACAACTACGAG.